Each of the 32 T cell receptor beta chains below was sequenced from the same sample in a study of blood T cells in healthy people across ages. A sample-barcoded 5' primer and a J-beta primer mix were used in a second PCR of about 7 to 11 cycles. TCRdb passed the 5' RACE reads through MiXCR, listing each CDR3 protein once. The sample contains roughly 680,000 distinct CDR3 sequences, 45% to 50% of which appear only once. Sequenced: blood. These receptors all come from a woman aged 60 to 75 in good health.

This clonotype has more than one count but fewer than ten. This chain links TRBV24-1 with TRBJ2-1; 11 bases fit TRBD2. Germline loops: CDR1 KGHDR, CDR2 SFDVKD. CDR3 length: 17 residues. The J segment lost 7 bases and the V segment lost 3 bases, leaving 10 bases of the junction unmatched. The CDR3 spells CATSDTKTSGSRNEQFF. The DNA of the CDR3 is TGTGCCACCAGTGATACAAAAACTAGCGGGAGTAGGAATGAGCAGTTCTTC.

The J gene is TRBJ2-3, the V gene TRBV29-1; D uncertain. The CDR3 runs 14 residues. Germline V gene sequence: CDR1 SQVTM, CDR2 ANQGSEA. V lost 3 bases and J 0 bases, leaving 10 bases between the germline ends. CDR3 bases: TGCAGCGTTGATGGGGTAACTAGCACAGATACGCAGTATTTT. This sequence encodes CSVDGVTSTDTQYF.

This clonotype was picked up a small number of times. V usage is TRBV7-2 and J usage is TRBJ1-5; 9 bases agree with TRBD1. The CDR3 extends over 14 amino acids. Germline lookup yields CDR1 SGHTA and CDR2 FQGNSA. The ends lost 4 bases at V and 5 bases at J; junction bases unmatched: 3. This CDR3 reads CASSYTGGDQPQHF. The DNA of the CDR3 is TGTGCCAGCAGCTATACAGGGGGCGATCAGCCCCAGCATTTT.

This clonotype was seen a handful of times. This chain uses TRBV12-3 or TRBV12-4 with TRBJ2-5; TRBD1 matches at 8 bases. CDR3 length: 15 amino acids. The V segment lost 1 base and the J segment 11 bases; nucleotides outside the gene matches: 12. The CDR3 nucleotides read TGTGCCAGCAGTTTAGGTGTCAGGGGGCTAGGGGAGCAGTACTTC. The encoded protein is CASSLGVRGLGEQYF.

The chain joins TRBV7-9 to TRBJ2-7; 12 positions match TRBD1. CDR1 is SEHNR and CDR2 is FQNEAQ in the germline V gene (reference sequence). V trimming: 5 bases; J trimming: 6 bases; junction bases outside the gene matches: 8. The CDR3 totals 15 residues. Here the CDR3 DNA reads TGTGCCAGCAGCCCTCAGGGACAGGGGGCCGGCGAGCAGTACTTC. This translates into CASSPQGQGAGEQYF. Full variable domain (rest looked up from reference TRBV7-9 and TRBJ2-7): DTGVSQNPRHKITKRGQNVTFRCDPISEHNRLYWYRQTLGQGPEFLTYFQNEAQLEKSRLLSDRFSAERPKGSFSTLEIQRTEQGDSAMYLCASSPQGQGAGEQYFGPGTRLTVT.

This clonotype was recorded a few times. The chain recombines TRBV20-1 with TRBJ2-7, with TRBD2 as a possible D gene (5 bases). This CDR3 comprises 13 residues. V shed 1 base and J shed 7 bases, with 14 bases lying between them. CDR1 and CDR2 (germline): DFQATT, SNEGSKA (reference sequence). The CDR3 DNA reads TGCAGTGCTAGAGGTGGGAGTTTAAGTGAGCAGTACTTC. Translating it yields CSARGGSLSEQYF.

This clonotype was recorded a few times. The V gene is TRBV9, the J gene TRBJ2-2; 9 bases map to TRBD2. The ends lost 2 bases at V and 4 bases at J; junction bases unmatched: 3. There are 15 residues in the CDR3. CDR1 and CDR2 from the germline V gene are SGDLS and YYNGEE. The CDR3, as DNA: TGTGCCAGCAGCGTCCTAGCGGGGAGCACCGGGGAGCTGTTTTTT. Protein product: CASSVLAGSTGELFF.

The chain combines TRBV7-2 with TRBJ2-1; possibly TRBD2 for D (5 bases). The germline V gene encodes CDR1 SGHTA and CDR2 FQGNSA. The V gene lost 1 base and the J gene lost 5 bases, with 9 bases spanning the gap. This CDR3 has 14 amino acids. CDR3 protein: CASSLVGSNNEQFF. In DNA, the CDR3 is TGTGCCAGCAGCTTAGTAGGGAGTAACAATGAGCAGTTCTTC.

This clonotype was seen just once. The rearrangement joins TRBV5-6 to TRBJ1-1; 7 bases match TRBD1. This CDR3 is built from 15 residues. J lost 5 bases, V lost 4 bases, and 11 bases had no gene match. CDR1 SGHDT and CDR2 YYEEEE come from the germline V gene. This CDR3 is CASSLLETGRTEAFF. CDR3 sequence (DNA): TGTGCCAGCAGCCTCCTCGAGACAGGGAGGACTGAAGCTTTCTTT.

The rearrangement joins TRBV3-1 to TRBJ2-4, with D perhaps TRBD2 (6 bases). Trimming took off 0 bases at V and 6 bases at J, with 15 bases between the two ends. CDR1 LGHDT and CDR2 YNNKEL come from the germline V gene (reference sequence). CDR3 length: 16 residues. In DNA form, the CDR3 reads TGTGCCAGCAGCCAAGATGGAGGGCTATCGGGAAACATTCAGTACTTC. The encoded protein is CASSQDGGLSGNIQYF.

A word on this clonotype: One junction end disagrees with the germline gene, perhaps due to a read error. The V call is TRBV7-2, the J call TRBJ2-1; the match to TRBD2 covers 11 bases. The CDR3 spans 14 residues. Germline values: CDR1 SGHTA, CDR2 FQGNSA. The CDR3 DNA reads TGTGCCAGCAGCGTAGCGGGAGGGCCGGATAAGCAGTTCTTC. This encodes CASSVAGGPDKQFF.

This clonotype has only one observation. The V call is TRBV5-5, the J call TRBJ2-1; D is possibly TRBD1 (7 bases). This CDR3 region has 18 residues. V lost 3 bases to trimming and J lost 4 bases, with 23 bases between them. The germline CDR1 and CDR2 sequences are SGHKS and YYEKEE (reference sequence). This CDR3 reads CASSYTWTGGGPYNEQFF. The DNA of the CDR3 is TGTGCCAGCAGCTATACGTGGACAGGAGGGGGCCCTTACAATGAGCAGTTCTTC. The full variable domain, with the rest looked up from reference TRBV5-5 and TRBJ2-1, is DAGVTQSPTHLIKTRGQQVTLRCSPISGHKSVSWYQQVLGQGPQFIFQYYEKEERGRGNFPDRFSARQFPNYSSELNVNALLLGDSALYLCASSYTWTGGGPYNEQFFGPGTRLTVL.

The genes are TRBV7-9 and TRBJ1-4; D ambiguous. The V and J ends lost 1 base and 4 bases respectively, with 7 bases between them. Germline values: CDR1 SEHNR, CDR2 FQNEAQ (reference sequence). The CDR3 loop spans 14 amino acids. CDR3 in amino acids: CASSLDSRNEKLFF. As DNA, the CDR3 is TGTGCCAGCAGCTTAGACAGCCGTAATGAAAAACTGTTTTTT.

Only a few counts were recorded for this clonotype. A much bigger clone sits one base away, suggesting this may be a read error. The rearrangement uses TRBV6-6 and TRBJ2-7; D possibly corresponds to TRBD1 (6 bases). The CDR3 extends over 13 amino acids. Germline CDR1 is MNHNY and CDR2 is SVGAGI (reference sequence). With 7 bases removed from V and 0 bases from J, the gap between germline ends came to 10 bases. The CDR3 DNA reads as TGTGCCAGCACCCCGGACAGCTCCTACGAGCAGTACTTC. Amino acid sequence: CASTPDSSYEQYF.

The chain has TRBV20-1 and TRBJ2-7; 9 nucleotides agree with TRBD1. Near its end, the DNA agrees better with TRBJ2-4, so the J call may be wrong. The CDR3 runs to 12 residues. Germline V lookup: CDR1 DFQATT, CDR2 SNEGSKA (reference sequence). DNA for the CDR3: TGCAGTGCTATACAGGGGGCGGACATTCAGTACTTC. Its protein is CSAIQGADIQYF.

This clonotype was counted only a few times. The rearrangement uses TRBV21-1 and TRBJ2-3. TRBV21-1 is labeled a pseudogene. The CDR3 consists of 17 residues. CDR3: CASSKSFEMHKGYGQYF. Here the CDR3 DNA reads TGTGCCAGCAGCAAGAGTTTCGAGATGCACAAAGGTTATGGGCAGTATTTT.

V and J are TRBV9 and TRBJ2-1; 10 bases match TRBD2. Germline CDR1 SGDLS, CDR2 YYNGEE. V lost 4 bases to trimming and J lost 6 bases; unmatched junction nucleotides: 13. The CDR3 covers 17 residues. CDR3 bases: TGTGCCAGCAGCCCGACTAGCGGGCAGCCGGGTTCCAATGAGCAGTTCTTC. Translated, it gives CASSPTSGQPGSNEQFF.

The V call is TRBV5-1, the J call TRBJ2-3; a weak D match, TRBD2 (5 bases). V dropped 0 bases and J dropped 5 bases, with 13 bases sitting between them. Germline CDR1 and CDR2: SGHRS and YFSETQ. The CDR3 covers 15 residues. The CDR3: CASSLGEPRVDTQYF. CDR3 nucleotides: TGCGCCAGCAGCTTGGGGGAGCCTCGAGTAGATACGCAGTATTTT.

A few counts support this clonotype. The genes are TRBV20-1 and TRBJ2-7; the D gene could be TRBD1 or TRBD2 (6 bases each). Between the trimmed V and J ends, which lost 2 bases and 2 bases, there was a span of 13 bases. The CDR3 contains 14 residues. The V gene's germline CDR1 is DFQATT and CDR2 SNEGSKA (reference sequence). This CDR3 reads CSARRTGRTYEQYF. In DNA form, the CDR3 reads TGCAGTGCTAGACGTACAGGGAGGACCTACGAGCAGTACTTC.

This CDR3 is CASSYSNSGTGVVNTEAFF. CDR3 DNA: TGTGCCAGCAGTTACTCGAATTCCGGGACAGGGGTCGTGAACACTGAAGCTTTCTTT. This rearrangement joins TRBV6-2 or TRBV6-3 to TRBJ1-1, with TRBD1 matching 10 bases. Per germline, CDR1 MNHEY and CDR2 SVGEGT. This CDR3 has 19 amino acids. V lost 0 bases, J lost 0 bases, and 10 bases stayed unmatched.

This sequence joins TRBV3-1 and TRBJ1-2; 7 bases line up with TRBD1. The CDR3 covers 16 residues. After removal of 1 base from V and 4 bases from J, the junction contained 9 bases not matched to a gene. CDR1 LGHDT and CDR2 YNNKEL come from the germline V gene (reference sequence). CDR3 DNA sequence: TGTGCCAGCAGCCAAGGGGAGGGGGCGCAAATCTATGGCTACACCTTC. Translating gives CASSQGEGAQIYGYTF.

The V gene is TRBV14, the J gene TRBJ2-5, with 10 bases that match TRBD2. The trim removed 0 bases at V and 4 bases at J, leaving 8 bases unmatched. Per the germline V gene, CDR1 is SGHDN and CDR2 is FVKESK. The CDR3 is 17 amino acids. The CDR3 DNA reads as TGTGCCAGCAGCCAAGATAACAGCGGGAGGGCCAGAGAGACCCAGTACTTC. Protein sequence: CASSQDNSGRARETQYF.

V and J are TRBV4-3 and TRBJ2-2, with D uncertain. The germline gives CDR1 LGHNA, CDR2 YSLEER. Trimming removed 1 base from V and 6 bases from J, with 18 bases in between. The CDR3 consists of 17 residues. The CDR3 region is CASSQVGGTVAPGELFF. The CDR3 coding sequence is TGCGCCAGCAGCCAAGTAGGCGGTACGGTGGCCCCCGGGGAGCTGTTTTTT.

The chain links TRBV7-2 to TRBJ2-7; a weak D match, TRBD2 (6 bases). The V end was cut by 5 bases, the J end by 0 bases, with 11 bases between. Germline V gene sequence: CDR1 SGHTA, CDR2 FQGNSA. The CDR3 is 14 amino acids. The DNA of the CDR3 is TGTGCCAGCAGCCGACCGGAGGGCTCCTACGAGCAGTACTTC. Translation gives CASSRPEGSYEQYF. Filled out from reference TRBV7-2 and TRBJ2-7, the complete variable domain reads GAGVSQSPSNKVTEKGKDVELRCDPISGHTALYWYRQSLGQGLEFLIYFQGNSAPDKSGLPSDRFSAERTGGSVSTLTIQRTQQEDSAVYLCASSRPEGSYEQYFGPGTRLTVT.

J is TRBJ1-1 and V is TRBV6-6; D unclear. Between the trimmed V and J ends, which lost 2 bases and 0 bases, there was a span of 7 bases. Germline V gene data show CDR1 as MNHNY and CDR2 as SVGAGI (reference sequence). The CDR3 loop spans 14 amino acids. For the CDR3, the DNA is TGTGCCAGCAGTTACGAAACGGTGAACACTGAAGCTTTCTTT. It translates to CASSYETVNTEAFF.

This clonotype was counted a few times. This chain connects TRBV29-1 to TRBJ1-1; a possible D gene is TRBD1 (6 bases). Germline V gene data show CDR1 as SQVTM and CDR2 as ANQGSEA. CDR3 length: 13 amino acids. The V end lost 2 bases, the J end lost 4 bases, and 11 bases lay between the germline ends. CDR3 residues: CSVEWGPSTEAFF. CDR3 coding DNA: TGCAGCGTTGAATGGGGGCCTAGCACTGAAGCTTTCTTT.

The chain recombines TRBV7-2 with TRBJ2-1, with D possibly TRBD1 on 6 matching bases. V was trimmed by 10 bases and J by 4 bases, leaving 29 bases between them. The CDR3 sequence is 18 residues long. CDR1 SGHTA and CDR2 FQGNSA come from the germline V gene. CDR3 DNA sequence: TGTGCCAACACCTTAAGGCCCCTAGGGACAACCACATACAATGAGCAGTTCTTC. Protein product: CANTLRPLGTTTYNEQFF.

As regards this clonotype: A read error may explain this, as a much larger clone is one base away. This chain uses TRBV29-1 with TRBJ2-3, with TRBD2 as a possible D gene (6 bases). CDR1 SQVTM and CDR2 ANQGSEA come from the germline V gene. This CDR3 comprises 10 residues. The CDR3: CGGGTDTQYF. The CDR3 bases are TGCGGCGGGGGCACAGATACGCAGTATTTT.

This chain connects TRBV4-2 to TRBJ1-6; the D gene is possibly TRBD1 (5 bases). Germline V CDR1 and CDR2: LGHNA, YNFKEQ. Trimming stripped 0 bases from V and 9 bases from J, with 18 bases between. This CDR3 has 17 residues. The CDR3 nucleotides read TGTGCCAGCAGCCAAGATGGCAGGGCAGAGAGGGGTTCACCCCTCCACTTT. It translates to CASSQDGRAERGSPLHF.

This clonotype showed up just a few times. The chain is built from TRBV7-8 and TRBJ2-7; either TRBD1 or TRBD2 may fit D (6 bases each). Trimming pared 1 base from V and 2 bases from J, leaving 12 bases between. Looked up from germline, CDR1 is SGHVS and CDR2 is FQNEAQ. The CDR3 runs 15 residues. The DNA of the CDR3 is TGTGCCAGCAGCTTAGAGGAGGGGGTCGCCTACGAGCAGTACTTC. Translated, it gives CASSLEEGVAYEQYF.

The chain uses TRBV27 and TRBJ2-7; 11 bases line up with TRBD2. The CDR3 has 16 amino acids. The germline CDR1 and CDR2 sequences are MNHEY and SMNVEV (reference sequence). The junction had 11 bases not matched to a gene; V was cut back by 5 bases and J by 5 bases. CDR3 sequence (DNA): TGTGCCAGCAGTCCCTATCGACAGGGACTAGCGGACGAGCAGTACTTC. This gives the protein CASSPYRQGLADEQYF.

This clonotype was detected a few times. The chain is built from TRBV3-1 and TRBJ2-6; D ambiguous. The CDR3 spans 15 residues. Germline loops: CDR1 LGHDT, CDR2 YNNKEL (reference sequence). V lost 1 base to trimming and J lost 1 base, with 5 bases between them. The CDR3 nucleotides are TGTGCCAGCAGCCAAGCGAGATCTGGGGCCAACGTCCTGACTTTC. This gives the protein CASSQARSGANVLTF.